This T cell receptor beta chain was captured by sequencing in a study of long-term antiretroviral therapy in people with HIV. Survey-level immunoSEQ v3.0 assays were run. Here immunoSEQ multiplex PCR was the method, and the copy in TCRdb shows in-frame clones only, minus some. The sample consists of approximately 15,000 clones, 80% of them appearing once. This clone was seen a few times. CDR3 length equals 14 residues. With 5 bases clipped from V and 5 bases from J, the junction kept 8 bases outside the gene matches. Per germline, CDR1 SEHNR and CDR2 FQNEAQ (reference sequence). This receptor was obtained from a man between 18 and 35 years old with HIV. The chain couples TRBV7-9 to TRBJ2-7; 8 nucleotides line up with TRBD1. The sequencing here drew on unsorted PBMCs, taken 0.1 years before starting antiretroviral therapy. In DNA, the CDR3 is TGTGCCAGCAGCCACCCGACAGGGGCGGACGAGCAGTACTTC. Its protein is CASSHPTGADEQYF.